What follows are 21 T cell receptor beta chains derived from one specimen sequenced in a study of cytomegalovirus exposure and HLA in healthy donors. This table comes from immunoSEQ multiplex PCR, and its TCRdb copy is limited to in-frame clones, with some not included. The table includes 150,000 to 200,000 clones, roughly 77% detected once. Sequenced sample: PBMCs. The receptors here all came from a woman younger than 45 in good health and CMV-seronegative.

The chain combines TRBV9 with TRBJ2-7; TRBD2 matches 13 bases. Germline-derived CDR1 and CDR2 are SGDLS and YYNGEE. This CDR3 region has 14 residues. Unmatched junction bases numbered 2, after V lost 3 bases and J lost 5 bases. The CDR3 DNA reads TGTGCCAGCAGCGCAGGACTAGCGGGAGACGAGCAGTACTTC. It specifies CASSAGLAGDEQYF. Together with reference TRBV9 and TRBJ2-7, the CDR3 gives the full variable domain: DSGVTQTPKHLITATGQRVTLRCSPRSGDLSVYWYQQSLDQGLQFLIQYYNGEERAKGNILERFSAQQFPDLHSELNLSSLELGDSALYFCASSAGLAGDEQYFGPGTRLTVT.

This clone was detected many times. The chain joins TRBV5-6 to TRBJ2-7, with a weak D call TRBD1 (6 bases). Deletions cut 4 bases from V and 3 bases from J, with 8 bases between. The CDR3 length is 12 residues. CDR1 and CDR2 (germline): SGHDT, YYEEEE. The chain's CDR3 is CASSQGFYEQYF. Written as DNA, the CDR3 is TGTGCCAGCAGCCAGGGGTTCTACGAGCAGTACTTC.

V and J are TRBV30 and TRBJ2-5; tentatively, D is TRBD1 (6 bases). The CDR3 contains 12 residues. With 5 bases removed from V and 3 bases from J, the gap between germline ends came to 10 bases. CDR1 and CDR2 (germline): GTSNPN, SVGIG (reference sequence). The CDR3 bases are TGTGCCTGGTCTGGGGGCAAAGAGACCCAGTACTTC. It specifies CAWSGGKETQYF.

The rearrangement uses TRBV7-2 and TRBJ2-5; 7 nucleotides align to TRBD2. Unmatched junction bases numbered 13, after V lost 4 bases and J lost 5 bases. In germline, CDR1 is SGHTA, CDR2 FQGNSA. The CDR3 loop spans 16 amino acids. The CDR3: CASSSGPGGVGETQYF. DNA for the CDR3: TGTGCCAGCAGCTCGGGGCCTGGGGGGGTCGGCGAGACCCAGTACTTC. Full variable domain (remainder filled in from reference TRBV7-2 and TRBJ2-5): GAGVSQSPSNKVTEKGKDVELRCDPISGHTALYWYRQSLGQGLEFLIYFQGNSAPDKSGLPSDRFSAERTGGSVSTLTIQRTQQEDSAVYLCASSSGPGGVGETQYFGPGTRLLVL.

The rearrangement uses TRBV6-5 and TRBJ2-7; the match to TRBD1 covers 10 bases. The CDR3 contains 15 residues. Germline values: CDR1 MNHEY, CDR2 SVGAGI. The V segment lost 5 bases and the J segment 4 bases; nucleotides outside the gene matches: 8. CDR3 protein: CASSPRRTGGYEQYF. CDR3 DNA sequence: TGTGCCAGCAGTCCTCGACGGACAGGGGGATACGAGCAGTACTTC.

Many counts were recorded for this clone. The J gene is TRBJ2-3, the V gene TRBV6-4; TRBD2 aligns across 10 bases. Trimming at V came to 6 bases and at J to 6 bases, leaving 6 bases not matched to a gene. CDR1 MRHNA and CDR2 SNTAGT come from the germline V gene. This CDR3 is built from 14 residues. The CDR3 sequence is CASSASGSMDTQYF. The CDR3 DNA reads as TGTGCCAGCAGCGCTAGCGGGAGCATGGATACGCAGTATTTT.

The chain has TRBV5-6 and TRBJ1-6; TRBD1 might be the D (6 bases). Trimming cost V 1 base and J 7 bases, with 12 bases left between them. Germline V gene sequence: CDR1 SGHDT, CDR2 YYEEEE. The CDR3 is made up of 15 amino acids. As DNA, the CDR3 is TGTGCCAGCAGCTTGACAGGGTGGACGAATTCACCCCTCCACTTT. Translated, it gives CASSLTGWTNSPLHF. The full variable domain, rest sourced from reference TRBV5-6 and TRBJ1-6, is DAGVTQSPTHLIKTRGQQVTLRCSPKSGHDTVSWYQQALGQGPQFIFQYYEEEERQRGNFPDRFSGHQFPNYSSELNVNALLLGDSALYLCASSLTGWTNSPLHFGNGTRLTVT.

The V and J genes are TRBV27 and TRBJ2-1, with 8 bases fitting TRBD2. The trim removed 0 bases at V and 5 bases at J, leaving 9 bases unmatched. Per germline, CDR1 MNHEY and CDR2 SMNVEV (reference sequence). The CDR3 length is 17 residues. The CDR3 DNA is TGTGCCAGCAGTTTATCTCCCTCGCGGGGGGCGAACAATGAGCAGTTCTTC. Amino acid sequence: CASSLSPSRGANNEQFF.

The chain links TRBV5-4 to TRBJ2-7, with D perhaps TRBD2 (6 bases). Germline V gene data show CDR1 as SGHNT and CDR2 as YYREEE (reference sequence). This CDR3 is 14 amino acids long. The V and J ends lost 2 bases and 3 bases respectively, with 12 bases between them. CDR3 sequence: CASSFDGGVYEQYF. Written as DNA, the CDR3 is TGTGCCAGCAGCTTTGACGGGGGTGTCTACGAGCAGTACTTC.

The rearrangement joins TRBV5-1 to TRBJ2-3; unclear D gene. This CDR3 region has 12 residues. V lost 5 bases to trimming and J lost 1 base, with 5 bases between them. The germline V gene has CDR1 SGHRS and CDR2 YFSETQ. CDR3 residues: CASSRGTDTQYF. The CDR3 DNA reads as TGCGCCAGCAGTAGAGGCACAGATACGCAGTATTTT.

This chain joins TRBV29-1 and TRBJ2-7; maybe TRBD1 (6 bases). CDR1 and CDR2 (germline): SQVTM, ANQGSEA. The CDR3 totals 16 residues. V gave up 6 bases and J gave up 2 bases, with 23 bases separating them. As DNA, the CDR3 is TGCAGCGTCTCGCAGAGGGCAGGCAGGGGTACCTACGAGCAGTACTTC. This sequence encodes CSVSQRAGRGTYEQYF.

The chain has TRBV27 and TRBJ1-5, with TRBD1 identical over 10 bases. V lost 5 bases and J lost 2; bases outside the gene matches: 6. The germline V gene encodes CDR1 MNHEY and CDR2 SMNVEV (reference sequence). CDR3 size: 16 residues. The CDR3 reads CASSRQGASGNQPQHF. The CDR3 nucleotides are TGTGCCAGCAGTCGACAGGGGGCGTCGGGCAATCAGCCCCAGCATTTT.

The sample holds one count of this clone. The chain uses TRBV5-4 and TRBJ2-1, with 7 bases lining up with TRBD1. With 0 bases clipped from V and 2 bases from J, the junction kept 8 bases outside the gene matches. The CDR3 loop spans 17 amino acids. The germline gives CDR1 SGHNT, CDR2 YYREEE (reference sequence). In DNA, the CDR3 is TGTGCCAGCAGCTTGGGGGTCGGACAGGTAACCTACAATGAGCAGTTCTTC. Translation: CASSLGVGQVTYNEQFF. Full variable domain (remainder filled in from reference TRBV5-4 and TRBJ2-1): ETGVTQSPTHLIKTRGQQVTLRCSSQSGHNTVSWYQQALGQGPQFIFQYYREEENGRGNFPPRFSGLQFPNYSSELNVNALELDDSALYLCASSLGVGQVTYNEQFFGPGTRLTVL.

V is TRBV28 and J is TRBJ2-3, with D possibly being TRBD1 (6 bases). This CDR3 is built from 15 residues. Germline values: CDR1 MDHEN, CDR2 SYDVKM. Trimming left V 4 bases short and J 1 base short, with 12 bases between. CDR3 sequence reads: CASSSPRQGTDTQYF. The DNA for the CDR3 is TGTGCCAGCAGTTCTCCTCGACAGGGCACAGATACGCAGTATTTT.

V gene TRBV6-1 combines with J gene TRBJ2-7, with D tentatively TRBD2 (6 bases). This CDR3 is built from 17 residues. V shed 4 bases and J shed 5 bases, with 24 bases lying between them. Germline CDR1 MNHNS, CDR2 SASEGT. The CDR3 DNA reads TGTGCCAGCAGTGGAGGTACTTTGGGGGGAAGATCCCACGAGCAGTACTTC. The encoded protein is CASSGGTLGGRSHEQYF.

The J gene is TRBJ2-5, the V gene TRBV19; the match to TRBD2 covers 7 bases. This CDR3 contains 14 residues. The V gene's germline CDR1 is LNHDA and CDR2 SQIVND (reference sequence). With 6 bases clipped from V and 1 base from J, the junction kept 5 bases outside the gene matches. The CDR3 region has the DNA TGTGCCAGTAGGAGAACTAGCGCCCAAGAGACCCAGTACTTC. Its translation: CASRRTSAQETQYF.

This chain connects TRBV6-1 to TRBJ2-1, with 11 bases that match TRBD2. CDR1 and CDR2 from the germline V gene are MNHNS and SASEGT. The CDR3 consists of 15 residues. V trimming: 4 bases; J trimming: 3 bases; junction bases outside the gene matches: 2. The CDR3: CASSGTSGLYNEQFF. CDR3 nucleotides: TGTGCCAGCAGTGGGACTAGCGGGCTCTACAATGAGCAGTTCTTC.

This rearrangement joins TRBV30 to TRBJ2-3, with D perhaps matching TRBD2 (6 bases). V shed 4 bases and J shed 3 bases, with 20 bases lying between them. CDR3 length: 16 residues. CDR1 and CDR2 (germline): GTSNPN, SVGIG (reference sequence). The CDR3 loop is CAWTPGLTSGTDTQYF. CDR3 nucleotide sequence: TGTGCCTGGACCCCGGGACTCACCTCCGGGACAGATACGCAGTATTTT.

This chain connects TRBV6-5 to TRBJ2-7, with TRBD2 matching over 12 bases. Germline loops: CDR1 MNHEY, CDR2 SVGAGI. The CDR3 length is 15 residues. The junction had 0 bases not matched to a gene; V was cut back by 2 bases and J by 1 base. CDR3 sequence: CASSYTSGRSYEQYF. The CDR3 region has the DNA TGTGCCAGCAGTTACACTAGCGGGAGGTCCTACGAGCAGTACTTC.

The chain has TRBV5-1 and TRBJ1-1, with a possible D match to TRBD1 (6 bases). Germline CDR1 and CDR2: SGHRS and YFSETQ. Trimming pared 0 bases from V and 11 bases from J, leaving 17 bases between. CDR3 length: 14 residues. The DNA of the CDR3 is TGCGCCAGCAGCTTGGGAGGGGGAACCGAGGAGGCTTTCTTT. Its protein product is CASSLGGGTEEAFF.

J is TRBJ1-6 and V is TRBV4-1; 9 nucleotides line up with TRBD1. The CDR3 has 15 amino acids. CDR1 is MGHRA and CDR2 is YSYEKL in the germline V gene. V trimming: 3 bases; J trimming: 11 bases; junction bases outside the gene matches: 8. CDR3 coding DNA: TGCGCCAGCAGCCAGGGACAGGGTTGGGTTCCACCCCTCCACTTT. This encodes CASSQGQGWVPPLHF.